The sequence of this T cell receptor beta chain was determined in a study of T cells after yellow fever vaccination. Study details: SMART-Seq v4 Ultra Low Input served to prepare low-cell-number fractions. General observations from the study: Clonotypes found in both CD4 and CD8 compartments made up a small share.

This clonotype was counted between two and nine times. Its cognate antigen is unknown. It was through 5'RACE template switching that TCR cDNA was made, with a universal primer site and UMIs added. TCRdb fed the 5' RACE reads into MiXCR, producing one record per CDR3 protein. The table shows roughly 350,000 distinct CDR3 sequences, with roughly 4.3% occurring only once. The TCR was taken from a man between 18 and 35 years old who received the YFV17D yellow fever vaccine. This specimen consisted of PBMCs, obtained 5 days after the yellow fever booster vaccination.

As DNA, the CDR3 is TGTGCCAGCAGCTTATTGGCCAGCGGGGGGCCCTACAATGAGCAGTTCTTC. Translating gives CASSLLASGGPYNEQFF. The J gene is TRBJ2-1, the V gene TRBV7-3; 9 nucleotides match TRBD2. Germline V gene sequence: CDR1 SGHTA, CDR2 FQGTGA. V gave up 2 bases and J gave up 2 bases; unmatched junction bases: 7. The CDR3 totals 17 residues.